A selection of T cell receptor beta chains follows, all from one sample in a study of blood T cells in healthy people across ages. TCRdb reprocessed the 5' RACE reads with MiXCR, giving one entry per CDR3 protein. The sample lists hundreds of thousands of distinct CDR3 sequences; approximately 30% were seen once. The sequencing input was blood. Every receptor here comes from a woman older than 75 in good health. CDR3s leave out the opening cysteine and the closing phenylalanine or tryptophan.

>TRBV27|TRBJ1-1
ASSRQGVGEAF
>TRBV20-1|TRBJ2-7
SAGARDRGSYEQY
>TRBV6-6|TRBJ1-1
ASSYPRQGMNTEAF
>TRBV27|TRBJ1-2
ASSAQPDSHGYT
>TRBV5-6|TRBJ2-1
ASSDIAGGPYNEQF
>TRBV4-2|TRBJ2-7
ASSQVGQDYEQY
>TRBV28|-
AGSLGLHYEQY
>TRBV11-2|TRBJ2-5
ASRDTSGGYQETQY
>TRBV4-1|TRBJ1-5
ASSHLGQGENQPQH
>TRBV4-1|TRBJ1-6
ATTGDSHNSPLH
>TRBV3-1|TRBJ2-3
ASSPSLAGVTDTQY
>TRBV5-1|TRBJ2-1
ASSFDAGLHYNEQF
>TRBV7-2|TRBJ1-2
ASSSGGGDYGYT
>TRBV9|TRBJ1-1
ASSARDRPRGTEAF
>TRBV12-3/TRBV12-4|TRBJ1-3
ASSSKGAGNTIY
>TRBV21-1|TRBJ2-7
ASSLFRDEGYEQY
>TRBV15|TRBJ1-1
ATSKALQEMNTEAF
>TRBV20-1|TRBJ2-3
SARDQLTDTQY
>TRBV11-2|TRBJ2-1
ASSSQRGNEQF
>TRBV4-2|TRBJ2-1
ASSQDAVYNEQF
>TRBV5-6|TRBJ2-3
ASSFGGYSTDTQY
>TRBV5-1|TRBJ1-2
ASSRGQGAVFYGYT
>TRBV20-1|TRBJ2-1
SAREGTAYNEQF
>TRBV11-1|TRBJ2-6
ASSSGDGANVLT
>TRBV6-6|TRBJ1-1
ASRVTTEAF
>TRBV7-3|TRBJ2-1
ASSSSREGQF
>TRBV20-1|TRBJ2-5
SAPGGQETQY
>TRBV20-1|TRBJ2-3
SAFRGGTDTQY
>TRBV3-1|TRBJ2-1
ASSQDLVDEQF
>TRBV6-1|TRBJ2-3
ASTQRILRLVTDTQY